The 27 T cell receptor beta chains listed next were all sequenced from one sample in a study of OX40 agonist ivuxolimab in advanced cancers. Only in-frame clones appear in the TCRdb table, and some are missing; sequencing was by immunoSEQ multiplex PCR. The sample holds 65,000 to 80,000 clones, around 93% seen once. The sequenced sample was CD4+ or CD8+ T cells sorted from blood, obtained in a trial of the OX40 agonist ivuxolimab. These receptors all stem from an adult with an advanced solid tumor such as melanoma, head and neck, liver or kidney cancer.

This clone was counted a few times. J is TRBJ2-7 and V is TRBV7-3; 8 nucleotides line up with TRBD2. The CDR3 is made up of 15 amino acids. The trim removed 0 bases at V and 3 bases at J, leaving 4 bases unmatched. In germline, CDR1 is SGHTA, CDR2 FQGTGA. The CDR3 loop is CASSLTGLAGYEQYF. The CDR3 DNA reads TGTGCCAGCAGCTTAACGGGCCTAGCGGGCTACGAGCAGTACTTC.

The rearrangement links TRBV19 to TRBJ2-7, with 8 bases that match TRBD1. The ends lost 4 bases at V and 6 bases at J; junction bases unmatched: 8. Germline assignment: CDR1 LNHDA and CDR2 SQIVND (reference sequence). The CDR3 spans 14 residues. The CDR3 bases are TGTGCCAGTAGTAGAACGGGACAGGAGGCCGAGCAGTACTTC. Amino acids: CASSRTGQEAEQYF.

This clone was detected only once. This chain connects TRBV9 to TRBJ2-1; TRBD2 aligns across 7 bases. The trim removed 5 bases at V and 3 bases at J, leaving 8 bases unmatched. CDR1 and CDR2 (germline): SGDLS, YYNGEE. This CDR3 has 15 residues. The CDR3 loop reads CASSLGTTHYNEQFF. The CDR3 nucleotides are TGTGCCAGCAGTTTGGGGACTACACACTACAATGAGCAGTTCTTC.

The J gene is TRBJ2-7, the V gene TRBV6-6; D remains ambiguous. CDR3 length: 11 amino acids. The germline V gene encodes CDR1 MNHNY and CDR2 SVGAGI (reference sequence). Trimming stripped 10 bases from V and 0 bases from J, with 7 bases between. The CDR3 DNA is TGTGCCACCGGAACCTCCTACGAGCAGTACTTC. It encodes CATGTSYEQYF.

The J gene is TRBJ2-2, the V gene TRBV5-1; TRBD2 is a possible D gene (6 bases). This CDR3 comprises 13 residues. CDR1 is SGHRS and CDR2 is YFSETQ in the germline V gene. V lost 5 bases and J lost 6, with 11 bases in between. CDR3 loop: CASRPSDSGELFF. The CDR3 nucleotides read TGCGCCAGCAGACCTAGCGATTCCGGGGAGCTGTTTTTT.

As regards this clone: At one boundary the junction diverges from the germline segment, which might be a read error. The chain joins TRBV28 to TRBJ1-2; no definite D call. CDR3 length: 13 residues. The germline gives CDR1 MDHEN, CDR2 SYDVKM. The CDR3 spells CASSFSLGPRSFF. The CDR3 DNA follows: TGTGCCAGCAGTTTTTCTTTAGGCCCTCGTTCTTTCTTC.

This rearrangement joins TRBV6-5 to TRBJ2-5, with 8 bases aligning to TRBD2. The CDR3 is 14 amino acids. J was trimmed by 4 bases and V by 2 bases; bases with no gene match: 3. Germline values: CDR1 MNHEY, CDR2 SVGAGI. CDR3 residues: CASSYPAGGETQYF. Written as DNA, the CDR3 is TGTGCCAGCAGTTACCCCGCGGGAGGAGAGACCCAGTACTTC.

The genes are TRBV5-6 and TRBJ2-7; 10 bases are a match to TRBD2. This CDR3 region has 13 residues. V lost 6 bases to trimming and J lost 10 bases; unmatched junction nucleotides: 10. CDR1 and CDR2 from the germline V gene are SGHDT and YYEEEE. The CDR3 here is CASMPVAGGKQYF. Written as DNA, the CDR3 is TGTGCCAGCATGCCGGTAGCGGGAGGCAAACAGTACTTC.

This clone was recorded only once. The genes are TRBV7-2 and TRBJ1-5; 7 bases are a match to TRBD1. The germline gives CDR1 SGHTA, CDR2 FQGNSA. V lost 5 bases, J lost 4 bases, and 8 bases stayed unmatched. The CDR3 is made up of 15 amino acids. CDR3 nucleotides: TGTGCCAGCAGCGCACTTGGACAGGCGAATCAGCCCCAGCATTTT. Its protein product is CASSALGQANQPQHF.

The V call is TRBV4-3, the J call TRBJ1-3; weak D call: TRBD1 (6 bases). V dropped 0 bases and J dropped 2 bases, with 17 bases sitting between them. The CDR3 covers 18 residues. The V gene's germline CDR1 is LGHNA and CDR2 YSLEER. The CDR3 DNA sequence: TGCGCCAGCAGCCAAGACCTTCGGCAGGGGATCACTGGAAACACCATATATTTT. It is translated as CASSQDLRQGITGNTIYF.

The genes are TRBV18 and TRBJ1-3; 9 positions match TRBD1. This CDR3 is built from 14 residues. CDR1 is KGHSH, CDR2 LQKENI, per germline. V was pared by 5 bases and J by 6 bases, with 5 bases of the junction left unmatched. CDR3 loop: CASSTGGSVNTIYF. The CDR3 DNA follows: TGTGCCAGCTCAACAGGGGGCTCGGTAAACACCATATATTTT.

This clone appeared a few times. The V gene is TRBV4-2, the J gene TRBJ1-1; D unclear. V was cut by 0 bases and J by 6 bases, with 8 bases left in between. There are 13 residues in the CDR3. The germline V gene has CDR1 LGHNA and CDR2 YNFKEQ. The CDR3 DNA sequence: TGTGCCAGCAGCCAAGACGCGGGTTCTGAAGCTTTCTTT. It encodes CASSQDAGSEAFF.

The chain links TRBV7-2 to TRBJ2-7, with D perhaps matching TRBD1 or TRBD2 (5 bases each). CDR3 length: 14 residues. Germline-derived CDR1 and CDR2 are SGHTA and FQGNSA. Trimming pared 1 base from V and 0 bases from J, leaving 7 bases between. CDR3 loop: CASSLDGGSYEQYF. In DNA, the CDR3 is TGTGCCAGCAGCTTAGATGGGGGCTCCTACGAGCAGTACTTC.

The chain uses TRBV5-1 and TRBJ1-6; tentative D call: TRBD1 (5 bases). CDR3 length: 15 residues. Germline V gene sequence: CDR1 SGHRS, CDR2 YFSETQ. Trimming shortened V by 0 bases and J by 5 bases, and 9 bases separated the two germline ends. CDR3 protein: CASSLGTGHNSPLHF. The CDR3 nucleotides are TGCGCCAGCAGCTTGGGTACGGGACATAATTCACCCCTCCACTTT. The variable domain in full, completed from reference TRBV5-1 and TRBJ1-6, reads KAGVTQTPRYLIKTRGQQVTLSCSPISGHRSVSWYQQTPGQGLQFLFEYFSETQRNKGNFPGRFSGRQFSNSRSEMNVSTLELGDSALYLCASSLGTGHNSPLHFGNGTRLTVT.

The chain is built from TRBV7-2 and TRBJ2-1; no clear D gene. Trimming removed 4 bases at V and 0 bases at J, with 10 bases between. The length of the CDR3 is 15 residues. The germline gives CDR1 SGHTA, CDR2 FQGNSA. In DNA form, the CDR3 reads TGTGCCAGCAGCTCTGTTCAGTTCTCCTACAATGAGCAGTTCTTC. This sequence encodes CASSSVQFSYNEQFF.

This chain uses TRBV9 with TRBJ2-7; D unclear. V was pared by 3 bases and J by 0 bases, with 10 bases between. The CDR3 is made up of 14 amino acids. The germline gives CDR1 SGDLS, CDR2 YYNGEE. The CDR3 coding sequence is TGTGCCAGCAGCGAGTTCGAAAGCTCCTACGAGCAGTACTTC. Amino acids: CASSEFESSYEQYF.

Only a few counts were recorded for this clone. The V gene is TRBV18, the J gene TRBJ1-1; D ambiguous. The V and J ends lost 8 bases and 1 base respectively, with 11 bases between them. CDR3 length: 13 amino acids. Germline CDR1 is KGHSH and CDR2 is LQKENI. CDR3 residues: CASALGGNTEAFF. In DNA, the CDR3 is TGTGCCAGCGCCCTGGGCGGGAACACTGAAGCTTTCTTT.

The gene calls are TRBV5-6 and TRBJ1-4; D remains ambiguous. The CDR3 runs 17 residues. Germline V gives CDR1 SGHDT, CDR2 YYEEEE. V was clipped by 2 bases and J by 5 bases, with 19 bases between them. The CDR3 protein is CASSFRYLGRKNEKLFF. CDR3 DNA sequence: TGTGCCAGCAGCTTCCGGTACTTAGGACGGAAGAATGAAAAACTGTTTTTT.

The chain combines TRBV5-4 with TRBJ1-1; D possibly corresponds to TRBD1 (6 bases). V was shortened by 5 bases and J by 1 base, with 12 bases between the two germline ends. The CDR3 totals 14 residues. In germline, CDR1 is SGHNT, CDR2 YYREEE (reference sequence). The CDR3, as DNA: TGTGCCAGCAGGCCGGGACAATCGAACACTGAAGCTTTCTTT. It translates to CASRPGQSNTEAFF.

The chain has TRBV7-9 and TRBJ1-1, with a possible D match to TRBD1 (5 bases). The CDR3 totals 13 residues. V was clipped by 5 bases and J by 11 bases, with 18 bases between them. Germline assignment: CDR1 SEHNR and CDR2 FQNEAQ (reference sequence). The CDR3, as DNA: TGTGCCAGCAGCACCCGGGACGGGGGGACGGCTTTCTTT. Its protein product is CASSTRDGGTAFF.

The genes are TRBV13 and TRBJ2-1; the match to TRBD2 covers 8 bases. Germline assignment: CDR1 PRHDT and CDR2 FYEKMQ (reference sequence). V lost 2 bases and J lost 16; bases outside the gene matches: 7. The CDR3 length is 12 residues. CDR3 coding DNA: TGTGCCAGCAGCTTACAAGCGGGAGCCTTATTCTTC. It yields the protein CASSLQAGALFF.

This chain joins TRBV9 and TRBJ1-1; D not resolved. Germline V gene sequence: CDR1 SGDLS, CDR2 YYNGEE. The germline V and J ends were trimmed by 3 bases and 5 bases, with 14 bases remaining between them. The CDR3 covers 14 residues. In DNA, the CDR3 is TGTGCCAGCAGCGGGGGTTGGAGGGTTACTGAAGCTTTCTTT. It codes for CASSGGWRVTEAFF.

This chain joins TRBV9 and TRBJ2-4; tentatively, D is TRBD2 (6 bases). The CDR3 sequence is 13 residues long. Germline V gene lookup returns CDR1 SGDLS and CDR2 YYNGEE. V dropped 4 bases and J dropped 8 bases, with 13 bases sitting between them. The CDR3 reads CASSSGVGDIQYF. The CDR3 nucleotides are TGTGCCAGCAGCTCGGGAGTCGGGGACATTCAGTACTTC.

The chain couples TRBV5-4 to TRBJ2-7, with D tentatively TRBD1 (5 bases). The CDR3 is 13 residues long. The V end lost 2 bases, the J end lost 8 bases, and 14 bases lay between the germline ends. The germline CDR1 and CDR2 sequences are SGHNT and YYREEE (reference sequence). The CDR3 nucleotides read TGTGCCAGCAGCTTCTCCAGGGCCGCCCAGCAGTACTTC. Translation: CASSFSRAAQQYF.

This chain joins TRBV7-9 and TRBJ2-7; 13 bases are a match to TRBD2. V dropped 4 bases and J dropped 3; count of bases not matched to a gene: 9. The CDR3 has 17 residues. Germline loops: CDR1 SEHNR, CDR2 FQNEAQ (reference sequence). CDR3 amino acids: CASSSQGTSGTGYEQYF. Here the CDR3 DNA reads TGTGCCAGCAGCTCACAGGGGACTAGCGGGACCGGCTACGAGCAGTACTTC.

The J gene is TRBJ2-5, the V gene TRBV7-2; D not resolved. The CDR3 spans 14 residues. Per germline, CDR1 SGHTA and CDR2 FQGNSA. Trimming stripped 2 bases from V and 2 bases from J, with 9 bases between. CDR3 residues: CASSLLLAQETQYF. Here the CDR3 DNA reads TGTGCCAGCAGCTTACTTCTGGCGCAAGAGACCCAGTACTTC.

The genes are TRBV29-1 and TRBJ2-3; D remains unclear. Germline values: CDR1 SQVTM, CDR2 ANQGSEA. V dropped 3 bases and J dropped 5 bases, with 18 bases sitting between them. This CDR3 contains 15 residues. CDR3 sequence (DNA): TGCAGCGTTGAGGTTGGGGTCATAGGACGAGATACGCAGTATTTT. Amino acid sequence: CSVEVGVIGRDTQYF.